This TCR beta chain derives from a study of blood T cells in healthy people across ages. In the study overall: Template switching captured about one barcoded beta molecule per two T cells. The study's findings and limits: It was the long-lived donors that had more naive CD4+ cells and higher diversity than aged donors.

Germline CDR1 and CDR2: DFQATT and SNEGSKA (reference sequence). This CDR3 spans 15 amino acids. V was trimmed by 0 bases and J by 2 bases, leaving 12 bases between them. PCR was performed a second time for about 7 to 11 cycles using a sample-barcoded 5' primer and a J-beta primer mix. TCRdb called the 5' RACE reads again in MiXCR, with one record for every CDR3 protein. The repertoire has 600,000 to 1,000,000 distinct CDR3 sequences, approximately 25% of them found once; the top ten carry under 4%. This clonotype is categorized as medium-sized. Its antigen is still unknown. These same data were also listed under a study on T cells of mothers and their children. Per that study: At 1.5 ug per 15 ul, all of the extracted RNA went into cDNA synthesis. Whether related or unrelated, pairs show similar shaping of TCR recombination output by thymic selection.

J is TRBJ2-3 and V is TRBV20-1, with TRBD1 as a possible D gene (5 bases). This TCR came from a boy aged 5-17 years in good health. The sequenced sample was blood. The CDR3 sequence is CSARDPTAPTDTQYF. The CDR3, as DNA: TGCAGTGCTAGAGATCCGACAGCCCCCACAGATACGCAGTATTTT.